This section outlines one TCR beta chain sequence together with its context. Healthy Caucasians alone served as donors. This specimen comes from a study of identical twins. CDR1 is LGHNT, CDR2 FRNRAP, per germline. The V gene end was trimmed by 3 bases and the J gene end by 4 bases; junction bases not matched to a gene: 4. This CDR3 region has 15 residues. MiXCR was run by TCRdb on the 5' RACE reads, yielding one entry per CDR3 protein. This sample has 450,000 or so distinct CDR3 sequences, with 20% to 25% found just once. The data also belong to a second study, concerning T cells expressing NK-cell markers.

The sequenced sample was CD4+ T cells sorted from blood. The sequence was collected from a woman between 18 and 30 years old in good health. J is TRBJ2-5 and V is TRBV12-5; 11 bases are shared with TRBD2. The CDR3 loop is CASGFSGLAGETQYF. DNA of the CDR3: TGTGCTAGTGGTTTCTCTGGACTAGCGGGAGAGACCCAGTACTTC.